The text below deals with one T cell receptor (beta chain). It lacks a known antigen. No base qualities exist here, and no much larger clone lies one base off it. This entry belongs to a study of cytomegalovirus exposure and HLA in healthy donors (dated by TCRdb to about 2017). Regarding the complete study: According to an earlier analysis of several hundred of the donors, 150 million to 200 million T cells yielded 117 million unique TCR beta sequences and approximately 300 Gb of sequence data. An early release that covered about 600 HLA-typed donors contained around 300 gigabases of sequencing data and 85 million to 100 million unique TCR sequences. Of the roughly 420 genotyped donors, over 80% were placed in the genetic ancestry cluster associated with self-reported Caucasian donors. The study was designed to test whether signatures of past pathogen exposure could be identified by cataloging public T cell receptors. The study profiled the T cell repertoires of 666 subjects by immunosequencing and related them to cytomegalovirus serostatus. Besides the first cohort of around 670 subjects, a separate validation cohort made up of over a hundred different subjects was used. To predict cytomegalovirus infection status, the study brought together high-throughput TCR immunosequencing, statistical association of individual TCRs with disease status, and machine learning. A later analysis re-analyzed previously published TCR beta repertoires from several hundred donors and added high-resolution HLA genotyping to study TCR occurrence patterns. The later analysis used no new phenotypic data to find candidate immune exposures, relying instead on TCR beta sequences and their occurrence across donors. An earlier analysis of around 580 of the donors used high-throughput TCR beta sequencing to judge whether each TCR beta V gene segment behaved as functional or pseudogenic. Alongside the repertoire data, information on donor age, sex, ethnicity and CMV serostatus was compiled. Genome-wide SNP genotypes for about 65% of the roughly 670 donors were used in a later genetic analysis, which treated that subset as a discovery cohort. All discovery cohort repertoires had been generated on a single sequencing platform. Class I and class II HLA loci were covered by the typing at four-digit resolution. Typing coverage differed by locus: A, B, C, DRB1 and DQB1 were typed in about 620-630 donors, DQA1 in 500 to 550, DPA1 in around 580, and DPB1 in just under 490. Roughly 5 DR-DQ haplotypes were handled as single units for association and clustering because linkage in the cohort was strong. On average, around 240,000 unique TCR beta nucleotide sequences were sequenced per donor among more than 350 genotyped donors of the cohort, with about 19% of those sequences being non-productive. What the research found in general, with its limitations: Approximately 18 rarely observed V segments, including chromosome 9 orphons, were excluded from the earlier analysis of a few hundred of the donors because counts were too low. The classifier was reported to diagnose cytomegalovirus status with high specificity and sensitivity in both the original and validation cohorts. The only immune exposure information available for the cohort was CMV serostatus. A later genetic analysis associated a missense DCLRE1C variant with V-gene and J-gene trimming of TCR beta chains, and an independent cohort replicated the association. In a later genetic analysis, fewer N-insertions in productive TCRs were reported among donors in an Asian-associated ancestry cluster than the approximately 670-donor mean. The cohort was sequenced for TCR beta chains only, and without alpha or paired-chain data the features that could be detected were limited. A later analysis found that HLA-associated TCR beta chains were more clonally expanded and had lower generation probabilities than equally common non-associated chains. A later analysis associated 15,000 to 20,000 TCR beta sequences with specific HLA alleles at a false discovery rate of 0.05. In the study, approximately 160 TCR beta chains were listed as associated with cytomegalovirus. Because the 87-base-pair reads could not distinguish some IMGT-functional V segments, including TRBV6-2 and TRBV6-3, those segments were excluded. Three of the identified cytomegalovirus-associated TCR beta chains were confirmed in vitro to be specific for cytomegalovirus antigens. Roughly uniform sequencing depth across donors was assumed in presence/absence analyses, although this assumption may not hold. In an earlier analysis of 587 of the donors, most TCR beta V segments appeared in productive rearrangements about 90% or about 30% of the time, broadly matching IMGT annotations. While some public TCRs were present in many individuals, most TCR sequences turned up only very rarely across donors. According to the authors, the approach could potentially be generalized to other disease states and immunological phenotypes. When HLA alleles, especially DR and DQ, strongly co-occurred, attributing TCR associations to individual alleles was difficult. Most CMV-associated TCR beta chains appeared to be HLA-restricted in a later analysis, and the HLA associations seemed to be driven largely by CMV exposure. A cluster of highly shared sequence variants was judged likely to represent a technical artifact of the sequencing pipeline. Because HLA typing was unavailable for some donors at each locus, only the typed subset was used in association tests. A further reported finding was that TCR beta sequences accurately predicted the HLA-A and HLA-B alleles for most subjects in the first cohort. Correlated functional status among segregating V segments might reflect linkage disequilibrium, but an unknown experimental factor could not be ruled out. In a later analysis, TCR association rates were found to vary across HLA loci, with the most associated TCRs seen for DRB1 alleles and the fewest for HLA-C alleles. Several of the top co-occurrence clusters appeared to be linked to parvovirus B19, influenza, CMV and Epstein-Barr virus, according to a later analysis.

The cohort was made up of hundreds of healthy bone marrow donors. Cohort members were all nominally healthy when sampled, although unrecorded immune exposures were likely present. The donor tested CMV seropositive, placing the donor among the 290 or so seropositive members of the cohort. A peripheral blood sample was provided by each donor, and peripheral blood mononuclear cells were used for TCR beta sequencing. The Qiagen DNeasy Blood Extraction Kit was used to extract genomic DNA from the blood cell samples. Receptor libraries were prepared by the immunoSEQ multiplex PCR assay. A mixture of 60 forward primers for TCR Vbeta segments and 13 reverse primers for TCR Jbeta segments was used in the multiplex PCR. Amplification of the CDR3 region of rearranged TCR beta genes was performed with a multiplex PCR assay on genomic DNA. On the Illumina HiSeq System, the amplified TCR beta libraries were sequenced as 87-base-pair reads. The paper's processing steps were these. In a later analysis, tens of millions of unique TCR beta chains were counted across the approximately 620 repertoires, and roughly 11 million of these chains were shared by at least two donors. To remove PCR and sequencing errors, raw reads were error-corrected and collapsed into unique sequences using a nearest-neighbor algorithm that merged closely related sequences. To assign V, D and J gene segments, CDR3 sequences were aligned to IMGT reference sequences. For a sequence to be retained, a match of at least six nucleotides was required to both a V gene segment and a J gene segment. A rearrangement counted as productive if the CDR3 had no stop codons and remained in frame with V and J, and every other rearrangement counted as non-productive. CDR3 was defined by IMGT convention, running from the second conserved V-encoded cysteine to the conserved J-encoded phenylalanine. In an earlier analysis of 587 of the donors, sequences lacking an unambiguous match to a single V gene segment were excluded. In an earlier analysis of 587 of the donors, V segments were called functional above 56.7% productive rearrangements and were called segregating when the between-donor standard deviation exceeded 5%. A statistical classification framework was built to diagnose cytomegalovirus status from the catalog of TCR beta chain sequences. In a later analysis, V and J genes were assigned by comparing TCR nucleotide sequences against IMGT/GENE-DB human TR gene sequences. The TCRdist pipeline was used in a later analysis to assign CDR3 sequences and most-parsimonious VDJ recombination scenarios. In a later analysis, every TCR beta chain was defined by the combination of its CDR3 amino acid sequence and its V-gene family, and reads without a unique V-gene family were dropped. As a way to deal with suspected cross-contamination and a sequencing artifact, a later analysis dropped 450 to 600 nucleotide sequences that were highly shared and had low generation probability. A later analysis calculated a clonal expansion index for each public chain from normalized within-repertoire ranks of inferred template counts. Generation probabilities in a later analysis came from a VDJ recombination model fitted to out-of-frame rearrangements, and those results were checked against IGoR. In a later analysis, hypergeometric tests were used to score TCR-TCR, TCR-HLA and TCR-CMV co-occurrence, with a repertoire-size bias correction applied to TCR pairs. A later analysis estimated false discovery rates by permuting HLA or CMV assignments 20 times. In a later analysis, co-occurring TCRs were grouped using DBSCAN, and TCRdist sequence similarity was added for clustering within HLA-allele-positive subsets. Repertoires with fewer than 30,000 or more than 120,000 public chains, plus five repertoires with anomalous nucleotide sharing, were excluded from co-occurrence clustering. What TCRdb holds here is the immuneACCESS table cut down to in-frame rearrangements. Part of the clones is not present; checked against another copy, under half of the missing clones reflect an unresolved V gene, and the others are unexplained. V and J calls and clone size are as listed in that table; D and trimming were resolved from the DNA. The sample table shows almost 200,000 clones, and around 79% are seen once. The top ten clonotypes cover 0.39% of the sample.

A distance of 14 bases separates the germline ends of V and J, which lose 3 bases and 2 bases respectively. As encoded in the germline V gene (reference sequence), CDR1 is GTSNPN while CDR2 is SVGIG. The CDR3 measures 15 amino acids from cysteine to phenylalanine. Just the 45-base CDR3 DNA is kept, in frame starting at base 1. The origin of this receptor is a male donor in good health and CMV-seropositive. The V gene is TRBV30 and the J gene is TRBJ1-3; matching of 5 bases hints at TRBD1 as the D gene. The source material was PBMCs. The CDR3 loop reads CAWSSWGGAGNTIYF. At the DNA level, the sequence is TGTGCCTGGAGCTCCTGGGGGGGGGCTGGAAACACCATATATTTT.